The 29 T cell receptor beta chains reported below all come from one sample, sequenced in a study of PD-L1 blockade in urothelial cancer. The table came from immunoSEQ multiplex PCR; TCRdb's copy has only in-frame clones and leaves some out. Of approximately 50,000 clones detected, roughly 87% appear once; the ten largest clones hold 7.6%. This specimen consisted of PBMCs, obtained around atezolizumab (anti-PD-L1) treatment. These receptors were obtained from a man between 60 and 70 years old with urothelial cancer.

The J gene is TRBJ1-2, the V gene TRBV19; D is possibly TRBD1 (6 bases). Deletions cut 7 bases from V and 5 bases from J, with 11 bases between. Germline lookup yields CDR1 LNHDA and CDR2 SQIVND (reference sequence). The CDR3 is 12 residues long. The CDR3 DNA reads TGTGCCAGTAAGCAGGGGTTGTATGGCTACACCTTC. It translates to CASKQGLYGYTF.

This clone was observed a single time. The gene calls are TRBV4-2 and TRBJ2-5, with 9 bases lining up with TRBD1. The tail of the sequence fits TRBJ2-7 better, so the J call may be wrong. Per the germline V gene, CDR1 is LGHNA and CDR2 is YNFKEQ. The CDR3 runs to 17 residues. This chain's CDR3 is CASSQGPMTGGSYEQYF. CDR3 in DNA: TGTGCCAGCAGCCAAGGACCCATGACAGGGGGAAGCTACGAGCAGTACTTC.

The chain links TRBV5-1 to TRBJ2-6; D might be TRBD1 (6 bases). The CDR3 is 16 amino acids. V was cut by 2 bases and J by 3 bases, with 12 bases left in between. Germline V gene sequence: CDR1 SGHRS, CDR2 YFSETQ. The CDR3 DNA is TGCGCCAGCAGCTTAATACAGGGTGGTGGGGCCAACGTCCTGACTTTC. It codes for CASSLIQGGGANVLTF.

This chain uses TRBV28 with TRBJ2-5, with unresolved D. V was clipped by 7 bases and J by 3 bases, with 15 bases between them. CDR1 and CDR2 from the germline V gene are MDHEN and SYDVKM. The CDR3 sequence is 14 residues long. The CDR3 sequence is CASTRSQVEETQYF. The CDR3 bases are TGTGCCAGCACTCGGTCGCAGGTCGAAGAGACCCAGTACTTC.

The chain combines TRBV29-1 with TRBJ1-1; the D is unclear. Between the trimmed V and J ends, which lost 8 bases and 0 bases, there was a span of 13 bases. CDR1 is SQVTM and CDR2 is ANQGSEA in the germline V gene. This CDR3 spans 13 amino acids. The chain's CDR3 is CSTLDWLNTEAFF. CDR3 sequence (DNA): TGCAGCACCCTGGACTGGTTGAACACTGAAGCTTTCTTT.

The chain employs TRBV5-8 and TRBJ1-5; 7 bases are a match to TRBD1. Germline CDR1 SGHTS, CDR2 YDEGEE. CDR3 size: 16 residues. V lost 0 bases to trimming and J lost 4 bases; unmatched junction nucleotides: 7. The CDR3 DNA is TGTGCCAGCAGCTTGGAAACAGGGGCCAGAAATCAGCCCCAGCATTTT. Translation gives CASSLETGARNQPQHF.

This sequence joins TRBV27 and TRBJ1-1; the D is unclear. V was shortened by 7 bases and J by 1 base, with 10 bases between the two germline ends. The CDR3 is 13 amino acids. CDR1 is MNHEY and CDR2 is SMNVEV in the germline V gene (reference sequence). CDR3 nucleotides: TGTGCCAGCAACAAAACACCGAACACTGAAGCTTTCTTT. The encoded protein is CASNKTPNTEAFF.

The V and J genes are TRBV7-2 and TRBJ1-1, with TRBD1 matching 10 bases. The CDR3 has 15 residues. The germline gives CDR1 SGHTA, CDR2 FQGNSA. The V segment lost 5 bases and the J segment 10 bases; nucleotides outside the gene matches: 13. CDR3 in DNA: TGTGCCAGCAGCAACGTTTTCGGGACAGGGGTCTCAGCTTTCTTT. It yields the protein CASSNVFGTGVSAFF.

This rearrangement joins TRBV6-5 to TRBJ1-2; weak D call: TRBD1 (5 bases). Germline V gene data show CDR1 as MNHEY and CDR2 as SVGAGI. The CDR3 loop spans 13 amino acids. Trimming shortened V by 6 bases and J by 1 base, and 9 bases separated the two germline ends. The CDR3 region has the DNA TGTGCCAGCAGGGACGACAGTAACTATGGCTACACCTTC. Amino acid sequence: CASRDDSNYGYTF.

In nucleotides, the CDR3 is TGTGCCAGCAGTTTTACGGGCGGGGGGGCTTCCTACAATGAGCAGTTCTTC. Amino acid sequence: CASSFTGGGASYNEQFF. This rearrangement joins TRBV28 to TRBJ2-1, with TRBD2 matching 9 bases. The CDR3 extends over 17 amino acids. Germline V gene data show CDR1 as MDHEN and CDR2 as SYDVKM. The V segment lost 3 bases and the J segment 1 base; nucleotides outside the gene matches: 7.

Worth noting for this clone: At one of its ends the junction is not consistent with the germline gene, which may arise from a read error. The rearrangement links TRBV2 to TRBJ1-5, with unresolved D. Germline V gene sequence: CDR1 SNHLY, CDR2 FYNNEI. CDR3 length equals 13 residues. The chain's CDR3 is CASSRQANQPQHF. The CDR3 DNA sequence: TGTGCCAGCAGTCGCCAGGCCAATCAGCCTCAGCATTTT.

The chain carries TRBV18 and TRBJ1-4; 8 bases map to TRBD1. V lost 2 bases, J lost 8 bases, and 7 bases stayed unmatched. The CDR3 length is 15 residues. Germline V gene data show CDR1 as KGHSH and CDR2 as LQKENI. The CDR3 bases are TGTGCCAGCTCACCAACCGGGACAGGTTCCGAAAAACTGTTTTTT. This translates into CASSPTGTGSEKLFF.

The CDR3 DNA is TGTGCCTGGAGTGGACAGAACGAGCAGTACTTC. It codes for CAWSGQNEQYF. V usage is TRBV30 and J usage is TRBJ2-7, with a possible D match to TRBD1 (5 bases). Trimming cost V 1 base and J 5 bases, with 6 bases left between them. Germline CDR1 reads GTSNPN; CDR2 reads SVGIG (reference sequence). The CDR3 spans 11 residues.

The gene calls are TRBV14 and TRBJ2-1, with D uncertain. Germline V gives CDR1 SGHDN, CDR2 FVKESK. The CDR3 has 15 residues. With 1 base removed from V and 6 bases from J, the gap between germline ends came to 13 bases. The CDR3 protein is CASSQGKLPTNEQFF. The CDR3 DNA sequence: TGTGCCAGCAGCCAAGGTAAACTACCGACCAATGAGCAGTTCTTC.

A single count supports this clone. The chain couples TRBV7-9 to TRBJ1-2; maybe TRBD1 (5 bases). Germline CDR1 and CDR2: SEHNR and FQNEAQ (reference sequence). V shed 1 base and J shed 8 bases, with 17 bases lying between them. The CDR3 covers 15 residues. The CDR3 loop is CASSLGASGGAGYTF. The CDR3 nucleotides are TGTGCCAGCAGCTTAGGAGCATCGGGAGGGGCGGGCTACACCTTC.

J is TRBJ2-3 and V is TRBV11-2; 7 bases fit TRBD2. Losses at the gene ends were 1 base for V and 2 bases for J; bases not matched to a gene: 3. From germline, CDR1 is SGHAT and CDR2 FQNNGV. This CDR3 has 15 amino acids. The CDR3: CASSLASGATDTQYF. CDR3 DNA: TGTGCCAGCAGCTTAGCGAGCGGGGCCACAGATACGCAGTATTTT.

This chain uses TRBV2 with TRBJ2-1; 7 bases agree with TRBD1. The junction had 9 bases not matched to a gene; V was cut back by 4 bases and J by 6 bases. The CDR3 has 15 residues. Germline V gives CDR1 SNHLY, CDR2 FYNNEI. CDR3: CASSAGRGFVNEQFF. The CDR3 nucleotides read TGTGCCAGCAGTGCGGGCAGGGGGTTTGTCAATGAGCAGTTCTTC.

Only one count was recorded for this clone. The chain is built from TRBV11-2 and TRBJ1-1; TRBD1 matches at 9 bases. The V and J ends lost 2 bases and 4 bases, in that order; junction bases with no gene match: 8. Germline CDR1 reads SGHAT; CDR2 reads FQNNGV. The CDR3 covers 16 residues. The CDR3 DNA reads TGTGCCAGCAGCTTAATGTCCGGGACAGGGTTCACTGAAGCTTTCTTT. Its protein is CASSLMSGTGFTEAFF.

CDR3 DNA: TGTGCCAGCAGTTATAGAGGGAGCAATCAGCCCCAGCATTTT. Amino acid sequence: CASSYRGSNQPQHF. This rearrangement joins TRBV6-5 to TRBJ1-5; D is undetermined. This CDR3 contains 14 residues. Germline values: CDR1 MNHEY, CDR2 SVGAGI. V gave up 3 bases and J gave up 1 base, with 7 bases separating them.

The CDR3: CASSIGQSYSNQPQHF. The CDR3 region has the DNA TGTGCCAGTAGTATCGGACAGTCTTATAGCAATCAGCCCCAGCATTTT. The chain joins TRBV19 to TRBJ1-5; weak D call: TRBD1 (6 bases). CDR1 is LNHDA, CDR2 SQIVND, per germline (reference sequence). The CDR3 extends over 16 amino acids. Trimming left V 3 bases short and J 0 bases short, with 12 bases between.

V and J are TRBV5-1 and TRBJ1-6, with D perhaps matching TRBD1 (5 bases). The V and J ends lost 4 bases and 0 bases respectively, with 14 bases between them. Germline-derived CDR1 and CDR2 are SGHRS and YFSETQ. The CDR3 has 17 residues. CDR3 sequence: CASSRDSPSSYNSPLHF. CDR3 DNA sequence: TGCGCCAGCAGCCGGGACTCTCCGAGCTCCTATAATTCACCCCTCCACTTT.

The chain carries TRBV6-5 and TRBJ2-3; 9 bases map to TRBD1. Germline V lookup: CDR1 MNHEY, CDR2 SVGAGI. The CDR3 contains 14 residues. The V segment lost 10 bases and the J segment 1 base; nucleotides outside the gene matches: 6. DNA of the CDR3: TGTGCCACTAGGAACAGGGGGCGCACAGATACGCAGTATTTT. It yields the protein CATRNRGRTDTQYF.

The chain is built from TRBV2 and TRBJ2-7; tentative D call: TRBD1 (6 bases). V dropped 6 bases and J dropped 2 bases, with 14 bases sitting between them. This CDR3 has 14 residues. From germline, CDR1 is SNHLY and CDR2 FYNNEI. The CDR3 sequence: CASSPRTATYEQYF. CDR3 DNA: TGTGCCAGCAGCCCTAGGACAGCTACCTACGAGCAGTACTTC.

Only one count was recorded for this clone. The chain combines TRBV28 with TRBJ2-7; D perhaps matches TRBD1 (6 bases). The CDR3 loop spans 14 amino acids. Per the germline V gene, CDR1 is MDHEN and CDR2 is SYDVKM. V was clipped by 6 bases and J by 6 bases, with 18 bases between them. The CDR3 loop reads CASSLRQASSEQYF. DNA of the CDR3: TGTGCCAGCAGCCTTAGACAGGCATCTTCCGAGCAGTACTTC.

The CDR3 region has the DNA TGTGCCAGTAGTCCCAACCGGGACAGGGGACGAGGACAGCCCCAGCATTTT. This codes for CASSPNRDRGRGQPQHF. This rearrangement joins TRBV19 to TRBJ1-5; TRBD1 matches at 10 bases. The V segment lost 5 bases and the J segment 7 bases; nucleotides outside the gene matches: 14. Germline-derived CDR1 and CDR2 are LNHDA and SQIVND (reference sequence). The CDR3 runs 17 residues.

This chain uses TRBV19 with TRBJ1-4, with a tentative D call TRBD1 (5 bases). Germline V gives CDR1 LNHDA, CDR2 SQIVND (reference sequence). CDR3 length: 15 amino acids. Trimming took off 5 bases at V and 7 bases at J, with 17 bases between the two ends. CDR3 nucleotide sequence: TGTGCCAGTAGTGCCGGAGGGAGGGACTCTGAAAAACTGTTTTTT. Translation: CASSAGGRDSEKLFF.

The CDR3 DNA sequence: TGTGCCAGCTCACCAATGACAGGGAAGCGCAATGAGCAGTTCTTC. Amino acids: CASSPMTGKRNEQFF. V usage is TRBV18 and J usage is TRBJ2-1; 7 nucleotides line up with TRBD1. CDR3 length: 15 residues. Germline CDR1 reads KGHSH; CDR2 reads LQKENI. The V segment lost 2 bases and the J segment 6 bases; nucleotides outside the gene matches: 7.

To note about this clone: Other DNA sequences in this sample translate to the same CDR3. The CDR3 is CASSLVSSGGYNEQFF. The CDR3, as DNA: TGCGCCAGCAGCTTGGTCTCTAGCGGGGGATACAATGAGCAGTTCTTC. V gene TRBV5-1 combines with J gene TRBJ2-1, with TRBD2 identical over 10 bases. Germline CDR1 SGHRS, CDR2 YFSETQ. J gave up 4 bases and V 0 bases, and 4 bases lay outside the gene matches. The CDR3 is 16 amino acids.

V usage is TRBV19 and J usage is TRBJ2-7, with 11 positions matching TRBD2. This CDR3 contains 14 residues. Germline V gene lookup returns CDR1 LNHDA and CDR2 SQIVND (reference sequence). The junction had 5 bases not matched to a gene; V was cut back by 6 bases and J by 4 bases. The CDR3 region is CASRPSGGFYEQYF. DNA of the CDR3: TGTGCCAGTAGACCTAGCGGGGGGTTTTACGAGCAGTACTTC.